The entry below describes one TCR beta chain. The antigen remains unidentified. The sample comes from a study of shared clonotypes between healthy human individuals. Study summary: For every donor, three CD4 naive, three CD4 memory, two CD8 naive and one CD8 memory plates were used.

Naive CD8 cells were CD45RO-negative, positively selected for CCR7, excluding terminally differentiated effector memory CD45RA+ cells. Assay used: immunoSEQ multiplex PCR; TCRdb lists only in-frame clones, some missing. The sample lists around 2.1 million clones, 93% occurring once. V shed 5 bases, J shed 6 bases, and the junction held 4 bases outside the gene matches. CDR1 and CDR2 (germline): MNHEY, SMNVEV (reference sequence). This CDR3 contains 14 residues. Findings of the study overall: Some naive CD4 clonotypes, about 5.5%, turned up in common across several donors. A small donor pool kept down the genetic and exposure-history diversity that was represented.

The chain uses TRBV27 and TRBJ1-5, with 10 bases that match TRBD1. The TCR originated in a young man in good health. Some clones in this sample may be carry-over from other donors' samples. Sequencing input: naive CD8+ T cells from PBMCs. In DNA form, the CDR3 reads TGTGCCAGCAGTAAGACAGGGGGCAGTCAGCCCCAGCATTTT. Its translation: CASSKTGGSQPQHF.